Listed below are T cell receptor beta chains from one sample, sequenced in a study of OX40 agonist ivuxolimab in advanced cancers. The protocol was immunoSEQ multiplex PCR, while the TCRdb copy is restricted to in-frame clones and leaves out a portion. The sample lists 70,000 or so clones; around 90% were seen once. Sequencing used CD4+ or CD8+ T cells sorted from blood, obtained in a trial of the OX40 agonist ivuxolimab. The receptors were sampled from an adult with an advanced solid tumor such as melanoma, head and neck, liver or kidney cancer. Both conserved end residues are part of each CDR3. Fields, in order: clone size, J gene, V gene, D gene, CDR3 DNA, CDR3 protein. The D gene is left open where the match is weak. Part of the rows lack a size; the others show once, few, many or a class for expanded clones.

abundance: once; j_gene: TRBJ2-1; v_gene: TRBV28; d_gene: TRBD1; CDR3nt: TGTGCCAGCATCCAGCCGGGACAGGGCTACAATGAGCAGTTCTTC; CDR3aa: CASIQPGQGYNEQFF
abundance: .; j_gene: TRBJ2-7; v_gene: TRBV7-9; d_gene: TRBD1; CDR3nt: TGTGCCAGCAGCTCTCCGGGACAGGGGACCTACGGGCAGTACTTC; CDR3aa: CASSSPGQGTYGQYF
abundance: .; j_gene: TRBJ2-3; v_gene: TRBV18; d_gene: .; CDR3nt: TGTGCCAGCTCACCACCGGCCTTAGCTAGAACAGATACGCAGTATTTT; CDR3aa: CASSPPALARTDTQYF
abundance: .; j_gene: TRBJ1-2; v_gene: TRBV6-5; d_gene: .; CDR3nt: TGTGCCAGCAGTTACGGGTTGGGCTATGGCTACACCTTC; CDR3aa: CASSYGLGYGYTF
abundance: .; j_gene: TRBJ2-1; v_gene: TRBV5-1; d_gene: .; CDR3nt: TGCGCCAGCAGCTCCGGGGCTAGCTCCTACAATGAGCAGTTCTTC; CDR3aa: CASSSGASSYNEQFF
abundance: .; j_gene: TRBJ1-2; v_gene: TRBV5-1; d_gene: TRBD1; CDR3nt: TGCGCCAGCAGCCCCGGGACAGATTGGCTCTATGGCTACACCTTC; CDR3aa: CASSPGTDWLYGYTF
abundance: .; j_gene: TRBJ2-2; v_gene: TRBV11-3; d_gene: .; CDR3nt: TGTGCCAATCGACAGTGGCCCGGGGAGCTGTTTTTT; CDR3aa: CANRQWPGELFF
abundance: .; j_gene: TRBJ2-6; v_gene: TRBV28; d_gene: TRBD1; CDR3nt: TGTGCCAGCAGGACCCCGGGACAGGTTAGCTCTGGGGCCAACGTCCTGACTTTC; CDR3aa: CASRTPGQVSSGANVLTF
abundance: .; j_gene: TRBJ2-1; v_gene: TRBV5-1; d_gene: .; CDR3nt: TGCGCCAGCAGCTTGGTCTGGGGCTTAAGCAATGAGCAGTTCTTC; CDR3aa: CASSLVWGLSNEQFF
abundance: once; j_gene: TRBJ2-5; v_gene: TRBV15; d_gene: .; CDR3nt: TGTGCCACCAGCAGGGGTAAGGAGGCCCAGTACTTC; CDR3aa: CATSRGKEAQYF
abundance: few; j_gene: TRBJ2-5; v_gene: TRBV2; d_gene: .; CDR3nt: TGTGCCAGCAGTCTCACTGGGGGGGAGACCCAGTACTTC; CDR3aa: CASSLTGGETQYF
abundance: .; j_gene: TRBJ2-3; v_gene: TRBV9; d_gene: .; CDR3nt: TGTGCCAGCAGCCCCGCGAGGGATACGCAGTATTTT; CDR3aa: CASSPARDTQYF
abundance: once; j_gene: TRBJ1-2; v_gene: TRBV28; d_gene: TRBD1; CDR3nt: TGTGCCAGCAGAACGATCCGACAGGGGCTTAGGGGCTATGGCTACACCTTC; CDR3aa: CASRTIRQGLRGYGYTF